This TCR beta chain was identified during a study of cytomegalovirus exposure and HLA in healthy donors. Study-wide background: Within an early data release were 80 million to 90 million unique TCRs drawn from HLA-typed donors.

Both 60 Vbeta primers and 13 Jbeta primers went into the PCR. TCRdb keeps only in-frame clones here, not all; method: immunoSEQ multiplex PCR. The profile shows about 140,000 clones, around 82% of them singletons. Whole-study results and caveats: It was 164 TCR beta chains that were listed as cytomegalovirus-associated. Some segments of the V type, notably TRBV6-2 and TRBV6-3, were excluded as indistinguishable. Roughly uniform depth of sequencing across donors was assumed in presence/absence analyses.

The CDR3 runs 13 residues. V dropped 8 bases and J dropped 2 bases, with 10 bases sitting between them. Per the germline V gene, CDR1 is MNHNS and CDR2 is SASEGT. As for this clone: The antigen remains undetermined.

Sequenced material: PBMCs. The chain links TRBV6-1 to TRBJ1-5; no definite D call. The TCR sequence derives from a woman in her late teens or twenties in good health and CMV-seropositive. The CDR3 nucleotides are TGTGCCAGCCGCCTCCAGGGCAATCAGCCCCAGCATTTT. Residues: CASRLQGNQPQHF.